This is a list of T cell receptor beta chains from one sample in a study of cytomegalovirus exposure and HLA in healthy donors. Sequencing was performed with immunoSEQ multiplex PCR; in TCRdb, only in-frame clones are kept and a portion is missing. In all, the sample yields some 96,000 clones. Sequences were obtained from PBMCs. These receptors were obtained from a woman aged 25 to 39 in good health and CMV-seronegative. Both conserved end residues are part of each CDR3. A D gene is named only where the DNA matches it firmly.

d_call: NA; j_call: TRBJ2-7; v_call: TRBV6-5; cdr3_aa: CASSYSRSYEQYF; cdr3_nt: TGTGCCAGCAGTTACTCGAGATCCTACGAGCAGTACTTC
d_call: NA; j_call: TRBJ1-5; v_call: TRBV29-1; cdr3_aa: CSVEKQGRASWPQHF; cdr3_nt: TGCAGCGTTGAGAAGCAGGGGCGCGCGAGTTGGCCCCAGCATTTT
d_call: TRBD1; j_call: TRBJ2-7; v_call: TRBV5-4; cdr3_aa: CASSSPGQGRYEQYF; cdr3_nt: TGTGCCAGCAGCTCTCCGGGACAGGGGCGCTACGAGCAGTACTTC
d_call: TRBD1; j_call: TRBJ2-3; v_call: TRBV29-1; cdr3_aa: CSVATGGAHTQYF; cdr3_nt: TGCAGCGTTGCCACAGGGGGTGCACATACGCAGTATTTT
d_call: TRBD1; j_call: TRBJ2-7; v_call: TRBV19; cdr3_aa: CASSIGVWGQGESRQYF; cdr3_nt: TGTGCCAGTAGTATAGGCGTATGGGGACAGGGGGAATCGAGGCAGTACTTC
d_call: TRBD2; j_call: TRBJ2-6; v_call: TRBV11-2; cdr3_aa: CASSLSGAGANVLTF; cdr3_nt: TGTGCCAGCAGCTTAAGCGGGGCAGGGGCCAACGTCCTGACTTTC
d_call: TRBD1; j_call: TRBJ1-1; v_call: TRBV6-4; cdr3_aa: CASRKDRGNTEAFF; cdr3_nt: TGTGCCAGCAGGAAGGACAGGGGGAACACTGAAGCTTTCTTT
d_call: TRBD1; j_call: TRBJ2-7; v_call: TRBV6-1; cdr3_aa: CASTVTTGVHEQYF; cdr3_nt: TGTGCCAGCACCGTCACTACAGGGGTCCACGAGCAGTACTTC
d_call: NA; j_call: TRBJ1-5; v_call: TRBV19; cdr3_aa: CASSISGRARSNQPQHF; cdr3_nt: TGTGCCAGTAGTATTTCCGGCAGGGCTCGTAGCAATCAGCCCCAGCATTTT
d_call: NA; j_call: TRBJ1-1; v_call: TRBV6-1; cdr3_aa: CASSENRMNTEAFF; cdr3_nt: TGTGCCAGCAGTGAAAACAGGATGAACACTGAAGCTTTCTTT
d_call: NA; j_call: TRBJ2-7; v_call: TRBV6-1; cdr3_aa: CASSEDTSVEQYF; cdr3_nt: TGTGCCAGCAGTGAAGATACAAGCGTAGAGCAGTACTTC
d_call: TRBD1; j_call: TRBJ2-5; v_call: TRBV25-1; cdr3_aa: CASNREGQASQETQYF; cdr3_nt: TGTGCCAGCAACCGAGAGGGACAGGCCTCCCAAGAGACCCAGTACTTC
d_call: NA; j_call: TRBJ1-2; v_call: TRBV6-1; cdr3_aa: CASSETGMANYGYTF; cdr3_nt: TGTGCCAGCAGTGAAACAGGGATGGCTAACTATGGCTACACCTTC
d_call: NA; j_call: TRBJ2-1; v_call: TRBV7-9; cdr3_aa: CASSLLGRAEDNEQFF; cdr3_nt: TGTGCCAGCAGCTTATTAGGCAGGGCCGAAGACAATGAGCAGTTCTTC
d_call: NA; j_call: TRBJ2-3; v_call: TRBV4-1; cdr3_aa: CASSYTDTQYF; cdr3_nt: TGCGCCAGCAGTTACACAGATACGCAGTATTTT
d_call: TRBD2; j_call: TRBJ2-2; v_call: TRBV11-3; cdr3_aa: CASSSRLVAGASGELFF; cdr3_nt: TGTGCCAGCAGCTCGCGGCTCGTAGCGGGAGCTAGCGGGGAGCTGTTTTTT
d_call: NA; j_call: TRBJ2-3; v_call: TRBV11-2; cdr3_aa: CASSLAAGVYTDTQYF; cdr3_nt: TGTGCCAGCAGCTTAGCGGCAGGGGTCTATACAGATACGCAGTATTTT
d_call: NA; j_call: TRBJ2-5; v_call: TRBV6-1; cdr3_aa: CASSEAPQGREETQYF; cdr3_nt: TGTGCCAGCAGTGAAGCCCCCCAGGGGCGGGAAGAGACCCAGTACTTC
d_call: NA; j_call: TRBJ1-3; v_call: TRBV6-5; cdr3_aa: CASSNRGNTIYF; cdr3_nt: TGTGCCAGCAGTAACAGGGGAAACACCATATATTTT
d_call: TRBD2; j_call: TRBJ2-3; v_call: TRBV7-8; cdr3_aa: CASSPRGLAGFTDTQYF; cdr3_nt: TGTGCCAGCAGCCCGCGGGGACTAGCGGGGTTCACAGATACGCAGTATTTT
d_call: NA; j_call: TRBJ1-4; v_call: TRBV19; cdr3_aa: CASSPWTAEKLFF; cdr3_nt: TGTGCCAGTAGTCCCTGGACAGCCGAAAAACTGTTTTTT
d_call: TRBD1; j_call: TRBJ1-2; v_call: TRBV7-9; cdr3_aa: CASSREGQGAYGYTF; cdr3_nt: TGTGCCAGCAGCCGGGAGGGACAGGGGGCTTACGGCTACACCTTC
d_call: NA; j_call: TRBJ1-2; v_call: TRBV30; cdr3_aa: CAWHRLIYTF; cdr3_nt: TGTGCCTGGCACCGGTTGATCTACACCTTC
d_call: NA; j_call: TRBJ1-1; v_call: TRBV7-3; cdr3_aa: CASSFRGFTEAFF; cdr3_nt: TGTGCCAGCAGCTTTCGGGGTTTCACTGAAGCTTTCTTT